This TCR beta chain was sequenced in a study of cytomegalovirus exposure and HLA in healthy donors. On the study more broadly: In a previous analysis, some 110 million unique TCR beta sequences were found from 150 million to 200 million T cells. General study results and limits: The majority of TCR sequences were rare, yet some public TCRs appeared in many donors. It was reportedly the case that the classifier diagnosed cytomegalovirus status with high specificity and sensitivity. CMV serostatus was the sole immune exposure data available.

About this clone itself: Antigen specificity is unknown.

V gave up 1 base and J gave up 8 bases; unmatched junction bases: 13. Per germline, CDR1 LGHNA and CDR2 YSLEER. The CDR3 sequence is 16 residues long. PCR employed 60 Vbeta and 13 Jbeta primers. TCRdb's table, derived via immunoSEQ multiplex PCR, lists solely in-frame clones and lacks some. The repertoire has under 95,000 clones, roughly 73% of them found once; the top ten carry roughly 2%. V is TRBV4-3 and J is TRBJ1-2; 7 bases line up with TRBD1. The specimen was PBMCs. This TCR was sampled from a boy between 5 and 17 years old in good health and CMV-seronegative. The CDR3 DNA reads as TGCGCCAGCAGCCAAGTTAGCGGAGGGGGCGTGGAGGGCTACACCTTC. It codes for CASSQVSGGGVEGYTF.